What follows describes a single T cell receptor beta chain. This sample was taken from a study of control samples from healthy donors and cancer patients. TCRdb keeps only in-frame clones here, not all; method: immunoSEQ multiplex PCR. The repertoire holds 100,000 to 150,000 clones, with about nine tenths as singletons. CDR1 is SNHLY and CDR2 is FYNNEI in the germline V gene. There are 11 residues in the CDR3. This rearrangement joins TRBV2 to TRBJ2-3; tentatively, D is TRBD1 (6 bases). Material: blood. This receptor was taken from a man between 18 and 35 years old in good health. CDR3 protein: CAGASTDTQYF. CDR3 bases: TGTGCGGGGGCCAGCACAGATACGCAGTATTTT.